This T cell receptor beta chain was sequenced in a study of blood T cells in healthy people across ages. Study-level points and caveats: Roughly linear age-related decline in beta diversity appeared, significant by age 40.

The people who gave samples were healthy Caucasians from Russia, aged about 6 to 95. With regard to this clonotype: Its target is unknown.

Through a sample-barcoded 5' primer and a J-beta primer mix, a second PCR was run for about 6 to 11 cycles. Each cDNA molecule carried a tag from a template-switch adaptor that contained 12 random nucleotides. MiXCR was run by TCRdb on the 5' RACE reads, yielding one entry per CDR3 protein. Among over 1,500,000 distinct CDR3 sequences listed, about 50% were seen once. The CDR3 runs to 11 residues. CDR1 and CDR2 from the germline V gene are DFQATT and SNEGSKA (reference sequence). V lost 6 bases and J lost 14; bases outside the gene matches: 8. This sequence was found in a woman aged 40 to 55 in good health. J is TRBJ2-1 and V is TRBV20-1; 9 nucleotides align to TRBD2. The source material was blood. CDR3 in DNA: TGCAGTGCGATTAGCGGGAGCTGGGAGTTCTTC. Translated, it gives CSAISGSWEFF.